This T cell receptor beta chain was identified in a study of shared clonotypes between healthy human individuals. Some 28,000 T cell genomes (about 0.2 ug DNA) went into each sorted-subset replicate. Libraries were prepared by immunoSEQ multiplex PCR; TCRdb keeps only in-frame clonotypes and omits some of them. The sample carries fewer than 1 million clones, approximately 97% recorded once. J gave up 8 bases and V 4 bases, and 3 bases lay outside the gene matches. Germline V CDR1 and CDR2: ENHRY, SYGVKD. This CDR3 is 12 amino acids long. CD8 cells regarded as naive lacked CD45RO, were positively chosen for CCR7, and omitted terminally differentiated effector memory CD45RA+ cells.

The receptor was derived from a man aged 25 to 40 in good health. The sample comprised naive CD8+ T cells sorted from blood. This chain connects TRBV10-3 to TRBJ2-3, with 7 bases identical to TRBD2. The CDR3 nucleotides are TGTGCCATCAGTGGCGGACTAGGTACGCAGTATTTT. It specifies CAISGGLGTQYF.